Below, 19 T cell receptor beta chains from the same sample are listed, as sequenced in a study of CD8+ T cells in alopecia areata. Reverse transcription of extracted RNA yielded cDNA, which provided the sequencing template. Clones were read by immunoSEQ multiplex PCR, and TCRdb kept only the in-frame ones, dropping some. The profile covers 90,000 or so clones, with around 44% appearing a single time and less than 20% taken by the ten largest. Treatment of the sample: oral pan-JAK inhibitor, 5-10 mg twice daily. The sample in question was CD8+ T cells sorted from blood, obtained at week 24, from a patient treated with tofacitinib. The receptor set was obtained from a human donor with alopecia areata.

The J gene is TRBJ2-7, the V gene TRBV5-1; 8 nucleotides line up with TRBD2. The CDR3 runs to 13 residues. Trimming removed 8 bases from V and 5 bases from J; junction bases left unmatched: 9. Germline loops: CDR1 SGHRS, CDR2 YFSETQ. The CDR3 protein is CASRGLGLDEQYF. The CDR3 DNA reads as TGCGCCAGTAGGGGACTAGGGCTTGACGAGCAGTACTTC.

The rearrangement uses TRBV10-3 and TRBJ2-5, with D uncertain. The germline gives CDR1 ENHRY, CDR2 SYGVKD. Trimming removed 3 bases from V and 5 bases from J, with 13 bases in between. The CDR3 loop spans 14 amino acids. The CDR3: CAISDPVSGETQYF. As DNA, the CDR3 is TGTGCCATCAGTGACCCTGTGTCCGGGGAGACCCAGTACTTC.

J is TRBJ2-7 and V is TRBV5-1, with 11 bases aligning to TRBD1. The V segment lost 3 bases and the J segment 3 bases; nucleotides outside the gene matches: 2. The CDR3 has 14 amino acids. CDR1 is SGHRS, CDR2 YFSETQ, per germline. CDR3 sequence (DNA): TGCGCCAGCAGCTGGGGGACAGGGGGCTACGAGCAGTACTTC. Translation: CASSWGTGGYEQYF.

The V and J genes are TRBV2 and TRBJ2-3; unclear D gene. Germline CDR1 reads SNHLY; CDR2 reads FYNNEI. The CDR3 is 13 amino acids. Trimming left V 8 bases short and J 0 bases short, with 9 bases between. CDR3 sequence: CASLLLSTDTQYF. The CDR3 nucleotides are TGTGCCAGCCTTCTTTTAAGCACAGATACGCAGTATTTT.

The chain joins TRBV10-3 to TRBJ2-7; D is uncertain. The CDR3 has 12 amino acids. CDR1 and CDR2 (germline): ENHRY, SYGVKD. V was clipped by 7 bases and J by 0 bases, with 7 bases between them. In DNA form, the CDR3 reads TGTGCCATCAAGAGCAGCTCCTACGAGCAGTACTTC. It yields the protein CAIKSSSYEQYF.

V gene TRBV6-5 combines with J gene TRBJ1-5, with TRBD1 as a possible D gene (6 bases). The length of the CDR3 is 14 residues. The germline V gene encodes CDR1 MNHEY and CDR2 SVGAGI. Deletions cut 5 bases from V and 7 bases from J, with 15 bases between. CDR3 sequence: CASSDSRGWQPQHF. The CDR3, as DNA: TGTGCCAGCAGTGACAGCAGGGGTTGGCAGCCCCAGCATTTT.

This clone was seen more than once but under ten times. The rearrangement links TRBV7-9 to TRBJ2-7, with a tentative D call TRBD2 (5 bases). Germline V gene lookup returns CDR1 SEHNR and CDR2 FQNEAQ (reference sequence). This CDR3 comprises 13 residues. The ends were cut back, 4 bases at V and 6 bases at J, with 13 bases in the middle. The CDR3 spells CASSSGARAEQYF. CDR3 sequence (DNA): TGTGCCAGCAGCTCTGGCGCGAGGGCCGAGCAGTACTTC. The full variable domain, rest sourced from reference TRBV7-9 and TRBJ2-7, is DTGVSQNPRHKITKRGQNVTFRCDPISEHNRLYWYRQTLGQGPEFLTYFQNEAQLEKSRLLSDRFSAERPKGSFSTLEIQRTEQGDSAMYLCASSSGARAEQYFGPGTRLTVT.

In this sample, this clone turned up a few times. This sequence joins TRBV7-9 and TRBJ1-2; possible D gene TRBD1, 5 bases. The V gene lost 7 bases and the J gene lost 6 bases, with 12 bases spanning the gap. Germline V gene lookup returns CDR1 SEHNR and CDR2 FQNEAQ (reference sequence). The CDR3 runs to 12 residues. The CDR3 protein is CASTGTSDGYTF. The CDR3 region has the DNA TGTGCCAGCACCGGGACTTCCGATGGCTACACCTTC.

This clone was detected only a few times. CDR3 loop: CASPNRDRGSYEQYF. DNA for the CDR3: TGCGCCAGTCCAAACCGGGACAGGGGGTCCTACGAGCAGTACTTC. The chain has TRBV4-1 and TRBJ2-7; 11 bases agree with TRBD1. The junction had 8 bases not matched to a gene; V was cut back by 9 bases and J by 1 base. This CDR3 contains 15 residues. The germline V gene encodes CDR1 MGHRA and CDR2 YSYEKL.

V is TRBV4-1 and J is TRBJ2-3, with D unresolved. CDR1 and CDR2 from the germline V gene are MGHRA and YSYEKL. V gave up 1 base and J gave up 5 bases, with 10 bases separating them. The CDR3 has 14 residues. CDR3 nucleotide sequence: TGCGCCAGCAGCCAAGTCCTAGGCGGAGATACGCAGTATTTT. Translating gives CASSQVLGGDTQYF.

This chain joins TRBV11-2 and TRBJ2-7; D not certain. The CDR3 totals 13 residues. V dropped 5 bases and J dropped 2 bases, with 10 bases sitting between them. Germline CDR1 reads SGHAT; CDR2 reads FQNNGV. The CDR3 is CASSHGPAYEQYF. The CDR3 DNA reads TGTGCCAGCAGCCATGGACCGGCCTACGAGCAGTACTTC.

The chain joins TRBV18 to TRBJ2-7, with D uncertain. The CDR3 covers 11 residues. Germline V gene data show CDR1 as KGHSH and CDR2 as LQKENI. V shed 5 bases and J shed 0 bases, with 2 bases lying between them. The CDR3 nucleotides read TGTGCCAGCTCAGACTCCTACGAGCAGTACTTC. Translation gives CASSDSYEQYF.

The chain uses TRBV19 and TRBJ1-1, with D hard to call. In germline, CDR1 is LNHDA, CDR2 SQIVND (reference sequence). The CDR3 runs to 11 residues. The V gene lost 4 bases and the J gene lost 5 bases, with 5 bases spanning the gap. The CDR3 DNA follows: TGTGCCAGTAGTACGGGGACTGAAGCTTTCTTT. This sequence encodes CASSTGTEAFF. The complete variable domain, with remaining parts taken from reference TRBV19 and TRBJ1-1, reads DGGITQSPKYLFRKEGQNVTLSCEQNLNHDAMYWYRQDPGQGLRLIYYSQIVNDFQKGDIAEGYSVSREKKESFPLTVTSAQKNPTAFYLCASSTGTEAFFGQGTRLTVV.

This clone has just a few counts. The chain has TRBV27 and TRBJ2-7; D is uncertain. The length of the CDR3 is 13 residues. Germline lookup yields CDR1 MNHEY and CDR2 SMNVEV (reference sequence). V lost 4 bases, J lost 4 bases, and 11 bases lay in between. The CDR3 region has the DNA TGTGCCAGCAGTTCCGGGTCTCTTTACGAGCAGTACTTC. Its protein is CASSSGSLYEQYF.

This clone was seen a few times. This chain joins TRBV11-2 and TRBJ2-5; unclear D gene. CDR1 is SGHAT, CDR2 FQNNGV, per germline. The germline V and J ends were trimmed by 3 bases and 4 bases, with 15 bases remaining between them. This CDR3 has 15 residues. The DNA for the CDR3 is TGTGCCAGCAGCTTCCTTTACCCGGAAGGAGAGACCCAGTACTTC. Protein sequence: CASSFLYPEGETQYF.

The V gene is TRBV5-4, the J gene TRBJ1-1, with TRBD1 identical over 7 bases. From germline, CDR1 is SGHNT and CDR2 YYREEE (reference sequence). Trimming cost V 4 bases and J 0 bases; bases outside gene matches: 0. This CDR3 spans 13 amino acids. The CDR3 DNA reads as TGTGCCAGCAGCACAGGGGTGAACACTGAAGCTTTCTTT. This sequence encodes CASSTGVNTEAFF.

The gene calls are TRBV27 and TRBJ2-6; D might be TRBD1 (6 bases). Germline CDR1 and CDR2: MNHEY and SMNVEV (reference sequence). V was shortened by 2 bases and J by 3 bases, with 23 bases between the two germline ends. The CDR3 has 20 residues. The CDR3, as DNA: TGTGCCAGCAGTTTAATTCCCCCCCGTCAGGGGAGCGGTGGGGCCAACGTCCTGACTTTC. Its protein is CASSLIPPRQGSGGANVLTF.

This clone was seen a handful of times. The chain is built from TRBV29-1 and TRBJ2-7, with D maybe TRBD1 (5 bases). V lost 5 bases and J 7 bases, leaving 15 bases between the germline ends. Germline V gene sequence: CDR1 SQVTM, CDR2 ANQGSEA. This CDR3 contains 12 residues. CDR3 DNA: TGCAGCGTTCAGGGCCCCCTAACTGAGCAGTACTTC. The encoded protein is CSVQGPLTEQYF.

The J gene is TRBJ2-2, the V gene TRBV9; 10 nucleotides match TRBD2. The germline V gene has CDR1 SGDLS and CDR2 YYNGEE. The CDR3 has 15 residues. Losses at the gene ends were 5 bases for V and 0 bases for J; bases not matched to a gene: 1. The CDR3 here is CASRGTSANTGELFF. The CDR3 nucleotides are TGTGCCAGCAGAGGGACTAGCGCGAACACCGGGGAGCTGTTTTTT.